This paragraph covers one T cell receptor beta chain sequence. The data were taken from a study of blood T cell repertoires in COVID-19. Authors' analysis steps: Nucleated cell counts were estimated from reference gene primer amplification. Here immunoSEQ multiplex PCR was the method, and the copy in TCRdb shows in-frame clones only, minus some. V and J calls plus clone size are reproduced from that table; the DNA served to infer D and trimming. The data contain 400,000 to 450,000 clones, over 75% of them singletons. CDR1 is MNHEY, CDR2 SMNVEV, per germline (reference sequence). V lost 2 bases and J lost 5; bases outside the gene matches: 1. CDR3 size: 14 residues. Ages ranged from roughly 18 to 100 years, with residence in about 23 US areas. Donors of Cohort 3 who recovered were those that had two negative PCRs, clearance, or symptom resolution.

This receptor was taken from a man aged 25 to 45 who had recovered from COVID-19. Sequenced material: PBMCs or T cells enriched from blood (not recorded which). The chain has TRBV27 and TRBJ1-5; TRBD1 matches 9 bases. DNA for the CDR3: TGTGCCAGCAGTTTAGGGACAGGGTATCAGCCCCAGCATTTT. Amino acids: CASSLGTGYQPQHF.